A selection of T cell receptor beta chains follows, all from one sample in a study of chemoradiotherapy in HPV16-positive cancers. The table came from immunoSEQ multiplex PCR; TCRdb's copy has only in-frame clones and leaves some out. This sample has thousands of clones; less than 85% occur once, and the top ten carry 6.5% to 8%. Material: tumor tissue, obtained from a patient who underwent chemoradiotherapy. The receptors stem from a human donor with HPV-associated anogenital cancer. Both conserved end residues are part of each CDR3. D genes are given only for firm matches. Size values are once, few and many counts, or a class for expanded clones, and some rows have none.

size	D	V	J	DNA	CDR3
.	TRBD1	TRBV5-1	TRBJ1-6	TGCGCCAGCAGCCAAGACAGGGGAGGTAGTTCACCCCTCCACTTT	CASSQDRGGSSPLHF
.	.	TRBV23-1	TRBJ1-5	TGCGCCAGCAGTCAATCGGGGAAACAGGGAAACGAGGCTAGCAATCAGCCCCAGCATTTT	CASSQSGKQGNEASNQPQHF
few	TRBD1	TRBV14	TRBJ2-7	TGTGCCAGCAGCCACTTTCTGGGACAGGCCCACGAGCAGTACTTC	CASSHFLGQAHEQYF
.	.	TRBV2	TRBJ1-3	TGTGCCAGCAGGGTGGAAACTGGAAACACCATATATTTT	CASRVETGNTIYF
.	.	TRBV28	TRBJ1-6	TGTGCCAGCAGTCCGGGAGGGCAGGCTTCACCCCTCCACTTT	CASSPGGQASPLHF
medium-sized	.	TRBV5-1	TRBJ1-1	TGCGCCAGCACCCTGGGGAATCCGGGGAACACTGAAGCTTTCTTT	CASTLGNPGNTEAFF
.	.	TRBV9	TRBJ2-5	TGTGCCAGCTCTAATAGGGGACAACCCCAAGAGACCCAGTACTTC	CASSNRGQPQETQYF
.	TRBD1	TRBV5-1	TRBJ1-4	TGCGCCAGCAGCTTGACAGGGGGCGGTGAAAAACTGTTTTTT	CASSLTGGGEKLFF
.	.	TRBV2	TRBJ1-2	TGTGCCAGCAGTGAATTTGGTCTCGTAGGGGCTAACTATGGCTACACCTTC	CASSEFGLVGANYGYTF
.	.	TRBV19	TRBJ1-1	TGTGCCAGTAGTATAGGTGGGGGGGCTAACACTGAAGCTTTCTTT	CASSIGGGANTEAFF
.	TRBD2	TRBV6-1	TRBJ2-7	TGTGCCAGCCACCCTGGCGGGGGGTACTACTACGAGCAGTACTTC	CASHPGGGYYYEQYF
.	.	TRBV6-5	TRBJ2-5	TGTGCCAGCGGGTTCCGGGCTGGGGGAGAGACCCAGTACTTC	CASGFRAGGETQYF
.	.	TRBV28	TRBJ2-7	TGTGCCAGCAGTTCTCCCACCCAACACCGATACTACGAGCAGTACTTC	CASSSPTQHRYYEQYF
.	.	TRBV5-6	TRBJ2-2	TGTGCCAGCAGCCCCCGGTGGTTTTGGGTGGCCGGGGAGCTGTTTTTT	CASSPRWFWVAGELFF
few	TRBD1	TRBV2	TRBJ1-5	TGTGCCAGCAGTGAAGCGGGCCACTTTCTTGGGACAGACCCCAATCAGCCCCAGCATTTT	CASSEAGHFLGTDPNQPQHF
.	TRBD1	TRBV5-5	TRBJ1-1	TGTGCCAGCAGCCCCCGACAGGGGATGGAGGTTCGCGACACTGAAGCTTTCTTT	CASSPRQGMEVRDTEAFF
few	.	TRBV4-3	TRBJ1-1	TGCGCCAGCAGCCAAGGTTGGGGGGGCAACACTGAAGCTTTCTTT	CASSQGWGGNTEAFF
.	TRBD1	TRBV11-1	TRBJ2-3	TGTGCCAGCAGCTTAGCGGGACAGGGCACAGATACGCAGTATTTT	CASSLAGQGTDTQYF
.	TRBD1	TRBV28	TRBJ1-1	TGTGCCAGCAGCCTTCGACAGGGCATGAACACTGAAGCTTTCTTT	CASSLRQGMNTEAFF
few	.	TRBV10-3	TRBJ1-2	TGTGCCATCAGGGGACTCACTAACTATGGCTACACCTTC	CAIRGLTNYGYTF
.	.	TRBV25-1	TRBJ1-6	TGTGCCAGCAGTGGATCTCCGGGACACTCTAATTCACCCCTCCACTTT	CASSGSPGHSNSPLHF
once	TRBD1	TRBV7-6	TRBJ2-7	TGTGCCAGCAGCTCGGGACAGTTTTCGTACGAGCAGTACTTC	CASSSGQFSYEQYF
.	TRBD1	TRBV5-5	TRBJ2-7	TGTGCCAGCACCCCCCAAGGGGGCCGGAACGAGCAGTACTTC	CASTPQGGRNEQYF
.	TRBD1	TRBV5-1	TRBJ2-7	TGCGCCAGCAGCTTTAGGGACAGCCAACCCGGAGGATCCTACGAGCAGTACTTC	CASSFRDSQPGGSYEQYF
.	.	TRBV6-6	TRBJ1-4	TGTGCCAGCACTGATAACAGGGCTGAGGGTGAAAAACTGTTTTTT	CASTDNRAEGEKLFF
.	.	TRBV2	TRBJ2-2	TGTGCCAGCAGTGAACAGGCCGGGGAGCTGTTTTTT	CASSEQAGELFF
.	.	TRBV28	TRBJ1-5	TGTGCCAGCAGTATCGGGGGTCCTAGCAATCAGCCCCAGCATTTT	CASSIGGPSNQPQHF
.	.	TRBV6-1	TRBJ2-2	TGTGCCAGCAGTACGACACAAAACACCGGGGAGCTGTTTTTT	CASSTTQNTGELFF
.	TRBD2	TRBV6-5	TRBJ2-3	TGTGCCAGCAACCCACTAGCGGGGGGGACAGATACGCAGTATTTT	CASNPLAGGTDTQYF
.	.	TRBV5-6	TRBJ2-3	TGTGCCAGCAGCTTGGCTAGCGTGTTTGGCACAGATACGCAGTATTTT	CASSLASVFGTDTQYF
.	TRBD1	TRBV7-2	TRBJ1-1	TGTGCCAGCAGCTTTAGACAGGGAGGTCCCACTGAAGCTTTCTTT	CASSFRQGGPTEAFF
once	.	TRBV4-2	TRBJ1-6	TGTGCCAGCAGCCAAGAGTTAGCTTCCCCTTCACCCCTCCACTTT	CASSQELASPSPLHF
.	TRBD2	TRBV4-2	TRBJ2-3	TGTGCCAGCAGCCAAGCGCTGGCGGGGGGCACAGATACGCAGTATTTT	CASSQALAGGTDTQYF
.	TRBD1	TRBV6-5	TRBJ1-1	TGTGCCAGCAGTCCGGGACAGGGGGGCACTGAAGCTTTCTTT	CASSPGQGGTEAFF
.	TRBD2	TRBV28	TRBJ2-1	TGTGCCAGCAGTTTGGGACTAGCGCTTCAAGGAAATGAGCAGTTCTTC	CASSLGLALQGNEQFF
once	.	TRBV28	TRBJ2-5	TGTGCCAGCAGTTTCGGAGTGACCCAGTACTTC	CASSFGVTQYF
few	.	TRBV5-6	TRBJ2-4	TGTGCCAGCAGCTTGACAGTCATAGCCAAAAACATTCAGTACTTC	CASSLTVIAKNIQYF
.	TRBD1	TRBV2	TRBJ2-5	TGTGCCAGCACGACAGGGGCCGAGACCCAGTACTTC	CASTTGAETQYF
.	.	TRBV6-5	TRBJ2-5	TGTGCCAGCAGTTACTCGCTCGGCGAGACCCAGTACTTC	CASSYSLGETQYF
.	.	TRBV2	TRBJ2-5	TGTGCCAGCCTGGCGCAGGGGTCAGAGACCCAGTACTTC	CASLAQGSETQYF
.	TRBD1	TRBV30	TRBJ1-3	TGTGCCTGGAGAAACAGGGGTGGAAACACCATATATTTT	CAWRNRGGNTIYF
.	TRBD1	TRBV14	TRBJ1-2	TGTGCCAGCAGCCGATCGGGAGGACAGGGTGGTGGCTACACCTTC	CASSRSGGQGGGYTF
once	.	TRBV5-4	TRBJ1-3	TGTGCCAGCAGCTTGGGAGGGGACCACAACCGAAACACCATATATTTT	CASSLGGDHNRNTIYF
.	.	TRBV19	TRBJ1-1	TGTGCCACTGGGGACGGAGGGGGACGAGAAAACACTGAAGCTTTCTTT	CATGDGGGRENTEAFF
.	TRBD1	TRBV5-6	TRBJ1-2	TGTGCCAGCAGCTTGGGGACAGGGGGCTTTAACCTTAACTATGGCTACACCTTC	CASSLGTGGFNLNYGYTF
.	.	TRBV9	TRBJ2-7	TGTGCCAGCAGCGTAGAAACCGACTACGAGCAGTACTTC	CASSVETDYEQYF
.	.	TRBV5-4	TRBJ1-1	TGTGCCAGCAGCTCGAGTAGGGGGTCCCTTACTGAAGCTTTCTTT	CASSSSRGSLTEAFF
.	.	TRBV7-6	TRBJ2-1	TGTGCCAGCAGCTTAGACAGGAGCTCCTACAATGAGCAGTTCTTC	CASSLDRSSYNEQFF
once	TRBD2	TRBV28	TRBJ2-3	TGTGCCAGCACCCGTTATTGGGCGGGGACTAGTGCGTTAAGCACAGATACGCAGTATTTT	CASTRYWAGTSALSTDTQYF
.	.	TRBV4-2	TRBJ1-2	TGTGCCAGCAGCCAAGATCCGGGGTCTGTTGGCTACACCTTC	CASSQDPGSVGYTF
.	.	TRBV28	TRBJ1-2	TGTGCCAGCATTCTCGGGCTCGGTGGCTACACCTTC	CASILGLGGYTF
.	.	TRBV9	TRBJ1-1	TGTGCCAGCACCCCCGGGGGAAGCACTGAAGCTTTCTTT	CASTPGGSTEAFF
.	TRBD1	TRBV6-6	TRBJ2-5	TGTGCCAGCAGTTACCCGGGACAGGGGGGGGAGACCCAGTACTTC	CASSYPGQGGETQYF
.	.	TRBV14	TRBJ2-7	TGTGCCAGCAGCCAAGATCCGAAAGTTTCCTACGAGCAGTACTTC	CASSQDPKVSYEQYF
once	.	TRBV5-1	TRBJ1-2	TGCGCCAGCAGCTCACCGGTACAGGGATCCTATGGCTACACCTTC	CASSSPVQGSYGYTF
.	.	TRBV4-3	TRBJ2-7	TGCGCCAGCAGCCGTGGACAGACACCGAGCTACGAGCAGTACTTC	CASSRGQTPSYEQYF
few	.	TRBV23-1	TRBJ1-2	TGCGCCAGCAGTCAATCCCCCGGGAGGGCTGAGTCCCTCTATGGCTACACCTTC	CASSQSPGRAESLYGYTF
.	.	TRBV30	TRBJ1-5	TGTGCCTGGAGTTTAGGGGTCCTGGGGACATATAGCAATCAGCCCCAGCATTTT	CAWSLGVLGTYSNQPQHF
.	.	TRBV5-4	TRBJ1-2	TGTGCCAGCAGCTTGGCGGCAGGGGAGGATGGCTACACCTTC	CASSLAAGEDGYTF
.	TRBD1	TRBV6-7	TRBJ2-6	TGTGCCAGCAGGGTTACAGGGGATTCTGGGGCCAACGTCCTGACTTTC	CASRVTGDSGANVLTF